This T cell receptor beta chain derives from a study of vaccination effects on CD4 cells after COVID-19. Worth noting for this clone: Its matching antigen is unknown.

TCRdb's copy holds only in-frame clones and misses some; the assay was immunoSEQ multiplex PCR. In the table there are fewer than 25,000 clones, more than 60% of which are singletons. Viral peptide pool expansion of antigen-specific CD4+ T cells preceded sequencing in the ViraFEST assay. After roughly 10 days in culture, the CD4+ T cells were isolated. The participants, recipients of two vaccine doses, got either BNT162b2 or mRNA-1273. Sequenced material: CD4+ T cells from PBMCs cultured with HCoV-NL63 spike peptides, taken after COVID-19 vaccination. The sequence derives from a human donor who received a COVID-19 vaccine.

This CDR3 reads CASKTGTQPQHF. The CDR3 bases are TGCGCCAGCAAAACAGGGACTCAGCCCCAGCATTTT. The rearrangement joins TRBV10-1 to TRBJ1-5; D might be TRBD1 (6 bases). The CDR3 spans 12 residues. Trimming pared 7 bases from V and 6 bases from J, leaving 10 bases between. The germline V gene encodes CDR1 WNHNN and CDR2 SYGVQD (reference sequence).